Following are 6 T cell receptor beta chains from one sample sequenced in a study of blood T cell repertoires in COVID-19. Sequenced by immunoSEQ multiplex PCR; TCRdb stores in-frame clones only, minus some. The sample comprises over 200,000 clones, roughly 84% of which are singletons, and 18% rests with the top ten. The sequenced sample was peripheral blood. These TCRs come from an elderly woman with active or convalescent COVID-19.

The rearrangement links TRBV4-3 to TRBJ2-5; 7 bases line up with TRBD1. Germline V gene sequence: CDR1 LGHNA, CDR2 YSLEER. V shed 4 bases, J shed 2 bases, and the junction held 4 bases outside the gene matches. This CDR3 has 14 amino acids. The CDR3 sequence: CASSLTGLQETQYF. CDR3 nucleotides: TGCGCCAGCAGCCTGACAGGGTTACAAGAGACCCAGTACTTC.

V gene TRBV11-2 combines with J gene TRBJ1-2; D is possibly TRBD1 (6 bases). This CDR3 comprises 15 residues. V was clipped by 0 bases and J by 4 bases, with 12 bases between them. Germline V lookup: CDR1 SGHAT, CDR2 FQNNGV. The CDR3: CASSLDLGGAYGYTF. The CDR3 nucleotides are TGTGCCAGCAGCTTAGATCTTGGGGGGGCCTATGGCTACACCTTC.

The chain has TRBV23-1 and TRBJ1-5, with 10 bases fitting TRBD1. TRBV23-1 has ORF status, its function being uncertain. V shed 0 bases, J shed 2 bases, and the junction held 1 base outside the gene matches. This CDR3 is 16 amino acids long. CDR3 DNA sequence: TGCGCCAGCAGTCAATCGACAGGGGGCCGCAATCAGCCCCAGCATTTT. Its protein is CASSQSTGGRNQPQHF.

The rearrangement joins TRBV7-9 to TRBJ2-3, with no clear D. Germline V gene sequence: CDR1 SEHNR, CDR2 FQNEAQ (reference sequence). CDR3 length equals 15 residues. The ends were cut back, 7 bases at V and 0 bases at J, with 14 bases in the middle. The CDR3 sequence: CASTTTSLSTDTQYF. CDR3 nucleotide sequence: TGTGCCAGCACTACTACATCCCTGAGCACAGATACGCAGTATTTT.

The rearrangement joins TRBV5-4 to TRBJ1-2, with a possible D match to TRBD1 (6 bases). The CDR3 is made up of 14 amino acids. The ends were cut back, 0 bases at V and 5 bases at J, with 11 bases in the middle. Looked up from germline, CDR1 is SGHNT and CDR2 is YYREEE (reference sequence). For the CDR3, the DNA is TGTGCCAGCAGCTTGGACGTAGGGGGATATGGCTACACCTTC. This codes for CASSLDVGGYGYTF.

The rearrangement uses TRBV10-3 and TRBJ2-2, with 7 positions matching TRBD2. CDR1 ENHRY and CDR2 SYGVKD come from the germline V gene. This CDR3 is 18 amino acids long. Losses at the gene ends were 0 bases for V and 4 bases for J; bases not matched to a gene: 11. The CDR3 bases are TGTGCCATCAGTGAGTCTGAGGACCCGGGACTATCCACCGGGGAGCTGTTTTTT. This encodes CAISESEDPGLSTGELFF.